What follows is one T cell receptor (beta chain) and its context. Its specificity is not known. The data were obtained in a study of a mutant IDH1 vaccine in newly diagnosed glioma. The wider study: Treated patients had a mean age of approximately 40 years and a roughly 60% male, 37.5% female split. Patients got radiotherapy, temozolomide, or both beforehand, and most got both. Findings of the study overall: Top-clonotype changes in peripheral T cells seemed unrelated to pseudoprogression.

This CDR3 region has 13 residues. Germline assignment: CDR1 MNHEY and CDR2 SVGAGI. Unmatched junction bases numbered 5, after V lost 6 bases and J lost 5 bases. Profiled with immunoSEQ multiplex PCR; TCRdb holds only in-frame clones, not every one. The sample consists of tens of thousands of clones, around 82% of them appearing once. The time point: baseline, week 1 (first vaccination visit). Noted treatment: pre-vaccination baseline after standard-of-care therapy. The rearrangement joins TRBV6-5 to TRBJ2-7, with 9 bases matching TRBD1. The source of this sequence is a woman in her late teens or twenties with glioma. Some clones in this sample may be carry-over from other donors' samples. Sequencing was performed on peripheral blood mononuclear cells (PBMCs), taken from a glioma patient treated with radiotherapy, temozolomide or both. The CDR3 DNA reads TGTGCCAGCAGCCGGGACAGGGAAAACGAGCAGTACTTC. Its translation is CASSRDRENEQYF.